A single sample gave rise to the 4 T cell receptor beta chains below, sequenced in a study of quantifying T cell responses using KT2 cells (dated by TCRdb to the late 2010s). Some background on the complete study: RNA was DNase-treated and reverse transcribed with TCR alpha and beta constant-region primers, mostly using SuperScript III.

Library prep was done by UMI-ligation and nested PCR. Reads for this sample came from an Illumina MiSeq. A single-stranded oligonucleotide bearing the Illumina SP2 sequence and a UMI was ligated to the 3' end of the cDNA with T4 RNA ligase 1. PCR1 ran three to four cycles (98°C 15 s, 69°C 30 s, 72°C 40 s); the beta primer was an equimolar mix of RC1.1 and RC1.2 covering TRBC1 and TRBC2. The raw public reads went through TCRdb reprocessing: fastp at Q25, MiXCR clone calling, in-frame beta chains kept. CDR3 protein duplicates are merged, each entry listing the most common genes and DNA. The sample table holds around 56,000 distinct CDR3 sequences, of which 9% to 15% were seen once. The leading ten clones occupy around 9.9% of the sample. The specimen sequenced was PBMCs spiked with cells of the T cell clone KT2. Every receptor here comes from a human donor.

The V call is TRBV13, the J call TRBJ1-2; TRBD1 is a possible D gene (6 bases). With 0 bases removed from V and 2 bases from J, the gap between germline ends came to 13 bases. This CDR3 contains 16 residues. Germline V gives CDR1 PRHDT, CDR2 FYEKMQ (reference sequence). The CDR3 protein is CASSLGFQGTNYGYTF. The DNA for the CDR3 is TGTGCCAGCAGCTTAGGATTTCAGGGGACCAACTATGGCTACACCTTC.

In DNA, the CDR3 is TGTGCCAGCAGAGGGACCTCTGAGCCCCAGCATTTT. It translates to CASRGTSEPQHF. The chain links TRBV6-2 or TRBV6-3 to TRBJ1-5, with D perhaps TRBD1 (5 bases). The ends were cut back, 6 bases at V and 8 bases at J, with 11 bases in the middle. This CDR3 is built from 12 residues. Germline CDR1 and CDR2: MNHEY and SVGEGT.

V gene TRBV6-5 combines with J gene TRBJ2-3, with a weak D call TRBD2 (5 bases). Trimming cost V 2 bases and J 2 bases, with 8 bases left between them. Germline values: CDR1 MNHEY, CDR2 SVGAGI. The CDR3 is 14 residues long. DNA for the CDR3: TGTGCCAGCAGTTACGGGCGGGCCACAGATACGCAGTATTTT. This sequence encodes CASSYGRATDTQYF.

A few counts support this clonotype. V usage is TRBV5-8 and J usage is TRBJ1-1; a weak D match, TRBD1 (5 bases). Germline V CDR1 and CDR2: SGHTS, YDEGEE. This CDR3 spans 16 amino acids. With 0 bases removed from V and 1 base from J, the gap between germline ends came to 13 bases. CDR3 coding DNA: TGTGCCAGCAGCTTGGTGATATGGGGGGAGAACACTGAAGCTTTCTTT. It specifies CASSLVIWGENTEAFF.